Listed below are T cell receptor beta chains from one sample, sequenced in a study of control samples from healthy donors and cancer patients. Generated by immunoSEQ multiplex PCR, the TCRdb table keeps only in-frame clones and is missing some. Of 150,000 to 200,000 clones in the sample, around 90% are singletons; the top ten hold 1.4%. Sequenced input: blood. The receptors stem from a woman aged 50 to 60 in good health. The CDR3 runs from the conserved cysteine through the conserved F or W. The order of the fields is J gene, CDR3 length, D gene, V gene, clone size, CDR3 protein, CDR3 DNA. The D gene is left open where the match is weak. Clone size is stated in some rows and not others, as once, few, many or a class when expanded.

J: TRBJ1-5
length: 12
D: NA
V: TRBV19
size: NA
CDR3: CASSIREQPQHF
DNA: TGTGCCAGTAGTATTCGGGAGCAGCCCCAGCATTTT

J: TRBJ1-1
length: 13
D: NA
V: TRBV5-6
size: NA
CDR3: CASSLEEYSEAFF
DNA: TGTGCCAGCAGCTTGGAGGAGTATTCTGAAGCTTTCTTT

J: TRBJ1-2
length: 12
D: NA
V: TRBV7-2
size: NA
CDR3: CASSSDSYGYTF
DNA: TGTGCCAGCAGCTCGGACAGCTATGGCTACACCTTC

J: TRBJ1-5
length: 13
D: NA
V: TRBV7-2
size: NA
CDR3: CASSLDGGQPQHF
DNA: TGTGCCAGCAGCTTAGACGGGGGCCAGCCCCAGCATTTT

J: TRBJ2-3
length: 18
D: TRBD2
V: TRBV5-1
size: few
CDR3: CASSHKGTSGGSTDTQYF
DNA: TGCGCCAGCAGCCATAAAGGGACTAGCGGGGGGAGCACAGATACGCAGTATTTT

J: TRBJ1-5
length: 15
D: NA
V: TRBV2
size: NA
CDR3: CASTRETSRMQPQHF
DNA: TGTGCCAGCACCAGGGAAACATCTCGGATGCAGCCCCAGCATTTT

J: TRBJ1-2
length: 14
D: NA
V: TRBV7-2
size: once
CDR3: CASSLGITGQGYTF
DNA: TGTGCCAGCAGCTTAGGGATCACAGGGCAGGGCTACACCTTC

J: TRBJ2-2
length: 17
D: NA
V: TRBV3-1/TRBV3-2
size: NA
CDR3: CASSQDLLPATMGELFF
DNA: TGTGCCAGCAGCCAAGATCTCTTGCCCGCCACGATGGGGGAGCTGTTTTTT

J: TRBJ2-3
length: 20
D: TRBD2
V: TRBV14
size: NA
CDR3: CASSQYSGLVSVTGTDTQYF
DNA: TGTGCCAGCAGCCAATATTCGGGACTAGTTTCCGTGACTGGCACAGATACGCAGTATTTT

J: TRBJ1-2
length: 13
D: NA
V: TRBV27
size: NA
CDR3: CASSLSRAGGYTF
DNA: TGTGCCAGCAGTTTATCCCGGGCTGGTGGCTACACCTTC

J: TRBJ1-3
length: 14
D: NA
V: TRBV14
size: NA
CDR3: CASSQGPGRNTIYF
DNA: TGTGCCAGCAGCCAAGGTCCAGGGAGAAACACCATATATTTT

J: TRBJ1-5
length: 13
D: NA
V: TRBV7-3
size: few
CDR3: CARGGGTNQPQHF
DNA: TGTGCCAGGGGCGGGGGGACCAATCAGCCCCAGCATTTT

J: TRBJ1-2
length: 14
D: NA
V: TRBV7-2
size: once
CDR3: CASSRDNWNYGYTF
DNA: TGTGCCAGCAGTCGGGACAACTGGAACTATGGCTACACCTTC

J: TRBJ1-1
length: 14
D: TRBD1
V: TRBV18
size: NA
CDR3: CASRDRAMNTEAFF
DNA: TGTGCCAGCCGGGACAGGGCCATGAACACTGAAGCTTTCTTT

J: TRBJ1-5
length: 15
D: NA
V: TRBV7-6
size: NA
CDR3: CASSLEADSNQPQHF
DNA: TGTGCCAGCAGCTTAGAGGCAGATAGCAATCAGCCCCAGCATTTT

J: TRBJ1-6
length: 15
D: TRBD1
V: TRBV28
size: NA
CDR3: CASSFFGTGGSPLHF
DNA: TGTGCCAGCAGTTTTTTCGGGACAGGGGGATCACCCCTCCACTTT

J: TRBJ1-4
length: 14
D: NA
V: TRBV3-1/TRBV3-2
size: NA
CDR3: CASSDRTTDGKLFF
DNA: TGTGCCAGCAGCGATCGAACGACAGACGGAAAACTGTTTTTT

J: TRBJ1-4
length: 14
D: NA
V: TRBV3-1/TRBV3-2
size: NA
CDR3: CASSQVGGGEKLFF
DNA: TGTGCCAGCAGCCAAGTGGGCGGCGGGGAAAAACTGTTTTTT

J: TRBJ2-3
length: 15
D: NA
V: TRBV27
size: once
CDR3: CASSLRAGAVDTQYF
DNA: TGTGCCAGCAGTTTAAGGGCAGGGGCGGTAGATACGCAGTATTTT

J: TRBJ1-2
length: 14
D: TRBD1
V: TRBV6-5
size: NA
CDR3: CASRGQGVFYGYTF
DNA: TGTGCCAGCAGGGGACAGGGGGTCTTCTATGGCTACACCTTC

J: TRBJ2-1
length: 15
D: TRBD2
V: TRBV5-5
size: NA
CDR3: CASSFWASGGNEQFF
DNA: TGTGCCAGCAGCTTTTGGGCTAGCGGGGGGAATGAGCAGTTCTTC

J: TRBJ1-2
length: 13
D: TRBD1
V: TRBV11-1
size: NA
CDR3: CASSPTTGDGYTF
DNA: TGTGCCAGCAGCCCAACGACAGGGGATGGCTACACCTTC

J: TRBJ1-6
length: 15
D: NA
V: TRBV28
size: NA
CDR3: CASSLYREYNSPLHF
DNA: TGTGCCAGCAGTTTGTATAGGGAGTATAATTCACCCCTCCACTTT

J: TRBJ2-3
length: 13
D: NA
V: TRBV27
size: NA
CDR3: CASSFSATDTQYF
DNA: TGTGCCAGCAGTTTTTCGGCGACAGATACGCAGTATTTT

J: TRBJ2-1
length: 18
D: TRBD2
V: TRBV23-1
size: NA
CDR3: CASSQSRLAGATYNEQFF
DNA: TGCGCCAGCAGTCAATCCCGGCTAGCGGGAGCGACCTACAATGAGCAGTTCTTC

J: TRBJ2-7
length: 15
D: NA
V: TRBV19
size: once
CDR3: CASSGRHISSYEQYF
DNA: TGTGCCAGTAGTGGACGCCATATTTCCTCCTACGAGCAGTACTTC

J: TRBJ1-2
length: 14
D: TRBD1
V: TRBV9
size: NA
CDR3: CASSPRDRDYGYTF
DNA: TGTGCCAGCAGCCCCCGGGACAGGGACTATGGCTACACCTTC

J: TRBJ2-5
length: 13
D: NA
V: TRBV19
size: NA
CDR3: CASSIWGQETQYF
DNA: TGTGCCAGTAGTATTTGGGGGCAAGAGACCCAGTACTTC

J: TRBJ2-1
length: 13
D: NA
V: TRBV18
size: NA
CDR3: CASSPGASGEQFF
DNA: TGTGCCAGCTCACCGGGGGCCTCGGGTGAGCAGTTCTTC

J: TRBJ1-6
length: 16
D: NA
V: TRBV6-2/TRBV6-3
size: NA
CDR3: CASSYSRTGRRSPLHF
DNA: TGTGCCAGCAGTTACTCGAGAACAGGGAGGCGTTCACCCCTCCACTTT